This T cell receptor beta chain was observed in a study of human T cells and chemical hapten exposure. Study in general: TCR yields per sample varied mostly from small pooled library volume differences. The study's findings and limits: No alteration of TCRs above 1 in 1000 frequency was seen with DPC sensitization.

Germline V gene data show CDR1 as SQVTM and CDR2 as ANQGSEA. This CDR3 comprises 12 residues. Losses at the gene ends were 7 bases for V and 8 bases for J; bases not matched to a gene: 7. The authors' total RNA extraction used unfractionated whole blood. For the library, individual cDNA molecules each received unique molecular identifiers. In the original workflow: Samples contained a median of roughly 100,000 TCRs, with a range of about 23,224 to 700,000. TCRdb re-analysed the 5' RACE reads in MiXCR, keeping a single row per CDR3 protein. The V and J calls reflect TCRdb's pipeline rather than the authors' work. This table has about 120,000 distinct CDR3 sequences, approximately 19% appearing once. On this clonotype: Its target is unknown.

The receptor was isolated from a human donor in good health. The rearrangement joins TRBV29-1 to TRBJ1-4; 7 nucleotides agree with TRBD1. CDR3: CSATGVGEKLFF. The CDR3 DNA sequence: TGCAGCGCTACAGGGGTTGGGGAAAAACTGTTTTTT.